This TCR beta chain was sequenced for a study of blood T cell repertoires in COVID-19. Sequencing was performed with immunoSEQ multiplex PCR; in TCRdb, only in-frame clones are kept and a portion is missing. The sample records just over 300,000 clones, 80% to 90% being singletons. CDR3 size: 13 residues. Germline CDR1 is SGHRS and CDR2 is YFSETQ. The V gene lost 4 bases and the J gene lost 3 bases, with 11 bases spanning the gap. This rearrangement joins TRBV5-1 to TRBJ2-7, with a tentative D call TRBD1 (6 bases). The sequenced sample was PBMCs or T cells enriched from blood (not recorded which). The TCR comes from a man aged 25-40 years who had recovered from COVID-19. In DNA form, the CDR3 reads TGCGCCAGCAGCAGGGGGAGTTACTACGAGCAGTACTTC. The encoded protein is CASSRGSYYEQYF. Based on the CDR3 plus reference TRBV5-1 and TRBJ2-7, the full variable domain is KAGVTQTPRYLIKTRGQQVTLSCSPISGHRSVSWYQQTPGQGLQFLFEYFSETQRNKGNFPGRFSGRQFSNSRSEMNVSTLELGDSALYLCASSRGSYYEQYFGPGTRLTVT.